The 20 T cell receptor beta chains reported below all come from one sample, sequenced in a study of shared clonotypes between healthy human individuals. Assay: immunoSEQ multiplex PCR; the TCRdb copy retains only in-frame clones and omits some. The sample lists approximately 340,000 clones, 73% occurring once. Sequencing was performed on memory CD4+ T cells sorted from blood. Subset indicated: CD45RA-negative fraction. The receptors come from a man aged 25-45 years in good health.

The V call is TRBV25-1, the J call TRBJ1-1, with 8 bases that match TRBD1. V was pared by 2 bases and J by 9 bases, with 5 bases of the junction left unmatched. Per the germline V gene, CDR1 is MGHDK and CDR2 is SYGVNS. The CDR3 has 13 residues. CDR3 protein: CASSETGGRKAFF. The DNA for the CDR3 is TGTGCCAGCAGTGAAACAGGGGGTCGGAAAGCTTTCTTT.

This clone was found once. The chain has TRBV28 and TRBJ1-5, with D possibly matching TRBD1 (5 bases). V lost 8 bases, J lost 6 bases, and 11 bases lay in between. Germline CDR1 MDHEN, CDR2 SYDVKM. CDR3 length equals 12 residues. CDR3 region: CASFLGGQPQHF. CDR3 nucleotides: TGTGCCAGCTTTCTCGGGGGTCAGCCCCAGCATTTT.

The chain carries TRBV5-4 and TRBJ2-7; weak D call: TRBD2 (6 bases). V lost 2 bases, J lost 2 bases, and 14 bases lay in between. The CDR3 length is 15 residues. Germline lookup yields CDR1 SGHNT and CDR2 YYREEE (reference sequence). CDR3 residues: CASSFGGSPTYEQYF. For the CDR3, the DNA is TGTGCCAGCAGCTTTGGGGGGAGCCCCACCTACGAGCAGTACTTC.

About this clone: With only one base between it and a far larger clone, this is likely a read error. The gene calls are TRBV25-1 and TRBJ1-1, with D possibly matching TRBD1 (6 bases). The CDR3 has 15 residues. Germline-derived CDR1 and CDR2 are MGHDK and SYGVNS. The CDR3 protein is CASSEIQGIQTEASF. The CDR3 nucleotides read TGTGCCAGCAGTGAGATCCAGGGGATTCAGACTGAAGCTTCCTTT.

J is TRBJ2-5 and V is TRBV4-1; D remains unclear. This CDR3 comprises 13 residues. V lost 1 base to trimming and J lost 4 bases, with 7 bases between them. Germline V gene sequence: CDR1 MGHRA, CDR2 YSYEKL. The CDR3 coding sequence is TGCGCCAGCAGCCAAGGGGTAACAGAGACCCAGTACTTC. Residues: CASSQGVTETQYF.

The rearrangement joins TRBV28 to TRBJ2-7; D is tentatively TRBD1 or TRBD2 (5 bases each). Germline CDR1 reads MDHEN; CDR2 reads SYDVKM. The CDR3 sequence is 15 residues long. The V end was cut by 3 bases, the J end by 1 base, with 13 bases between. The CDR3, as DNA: TGTGCCAGCAGTTTCCGACAGAGGGTTTCCTACGAGCAGTACTTC. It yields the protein CASSFRQRVSYEQYF.

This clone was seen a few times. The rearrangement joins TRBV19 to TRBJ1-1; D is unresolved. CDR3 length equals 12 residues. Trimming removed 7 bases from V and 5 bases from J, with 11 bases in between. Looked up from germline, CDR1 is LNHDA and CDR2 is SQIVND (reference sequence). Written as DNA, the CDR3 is TGTGCCAGTATGGGCAGGTATACTGAAGCTTTCTTT. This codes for CASMGRYTEAFF.

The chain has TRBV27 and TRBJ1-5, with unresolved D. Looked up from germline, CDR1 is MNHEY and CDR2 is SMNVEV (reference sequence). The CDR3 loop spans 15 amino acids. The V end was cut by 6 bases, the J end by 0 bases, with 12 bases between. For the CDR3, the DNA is TGTGCCAGCAGCCTAAACGGGGATAGCAATCAGCCCCAGCATTTT. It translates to CASSLNGDSNQPQHF.

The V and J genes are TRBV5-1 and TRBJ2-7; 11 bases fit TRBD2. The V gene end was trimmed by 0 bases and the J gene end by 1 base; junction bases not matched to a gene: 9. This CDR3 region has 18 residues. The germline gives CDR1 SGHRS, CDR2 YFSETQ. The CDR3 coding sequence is TGCGCCAGCAGCTTGGAACCTAGCGGGAGGCCCCTGTCCTACGAGCAGTACTTC. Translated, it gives CASSLEPSGRPLSYEQYF.

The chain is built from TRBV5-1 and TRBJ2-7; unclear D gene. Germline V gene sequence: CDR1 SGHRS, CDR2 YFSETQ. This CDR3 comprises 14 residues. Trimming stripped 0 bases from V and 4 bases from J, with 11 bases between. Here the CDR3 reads CASSLARQPYEQYF. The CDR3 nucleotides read TGCGCCAGCAGCTTGGCAAGGCAGCCGTACGAGCAGTACTTC.

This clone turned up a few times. The CDR3 DNA is TGTGCCAGCAGCCCCCGGGGCAGGGGGATGTACGAGCAGTACTTC. It translates to CASSPRGRGMYEQYF. The V gene is TRBV5-4, the J gene TRBJ2-7, with 7 bases aligning to TRBD1. With 4 bases clipped from V and 4 bases from J, the junction kept 11 bases outside the gene matches. The CDR3 length is 15 residues. Germline lookup yields CDR1 SGHNT and CDR2 YYREEE (reference sequence). Complete variable domain (other parts from reference TRBV5-4 and TRBJ2-7): ETGVTQSPTHLIKTRGQQVTLRCSSQSGHNTVSWYQQALGQGPQFIFQYYREEENGRGNFPPRFSGLQFPNYSSELNVNALELDDSALYLCASSPRGRGMYEQYFGPGTRLTVT.

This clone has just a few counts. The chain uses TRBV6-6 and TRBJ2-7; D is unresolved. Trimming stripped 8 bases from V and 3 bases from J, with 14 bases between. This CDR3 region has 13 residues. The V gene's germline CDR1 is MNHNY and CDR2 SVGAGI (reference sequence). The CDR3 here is CASARGAGYEQYF. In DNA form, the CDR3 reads TGTGCCAGCGCTCGAGGAGCAGGCTACGAGCAGTACTTC.

The CDR3 bases are TGTGCCAGCAGCTCTTCCGGCAGGACCCAAGGCTACACCTTC. Translated, it gives CASSSSGRTQGYTF. The chain uses TRBV7-9 and TRBJ1-2; D is unclear. CDR3 length: 14 residues. Per the germline V gene, CDR1 is SEHNR and CDR2 is FQNEAQ (reference sequence). With 4 bases removed from V and 8 bases from J, the gap between germline ends came to 17 bases.

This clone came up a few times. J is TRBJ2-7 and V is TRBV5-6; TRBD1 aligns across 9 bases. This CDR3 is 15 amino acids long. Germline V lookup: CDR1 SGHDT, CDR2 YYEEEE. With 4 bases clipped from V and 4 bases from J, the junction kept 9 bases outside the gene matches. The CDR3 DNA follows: TGTGCCAGCAGCCGAACAGGGGGCTTTATATACGAGCAGTACTTC. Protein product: CASSRTGGFIYEQYF. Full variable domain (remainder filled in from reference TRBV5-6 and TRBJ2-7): DAGVTQSPTHLIKTRGQQVTLRCSPKSGHDTVSWYQQALGQGPQFIFQYYEEEERQRGNFPDRFSGHQFPNYSSELNVNALLLGDSALYLCASSRTGGFIYEQYFGPGTRLTVT.

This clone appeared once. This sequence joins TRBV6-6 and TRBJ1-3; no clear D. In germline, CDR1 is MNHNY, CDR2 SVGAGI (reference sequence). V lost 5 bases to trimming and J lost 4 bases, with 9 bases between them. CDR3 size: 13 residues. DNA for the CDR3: TGTGCCAGCAGTCTGCATTCCGGAAACACCATATATTTT. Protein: CASSLHSGNTIYF.

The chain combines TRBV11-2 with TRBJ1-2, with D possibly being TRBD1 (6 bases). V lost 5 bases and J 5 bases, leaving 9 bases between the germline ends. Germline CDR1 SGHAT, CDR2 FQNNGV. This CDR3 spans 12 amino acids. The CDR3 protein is CASSQGQYGYTF. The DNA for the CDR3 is TGTGCCAGCAGCCAAGGACAGTATGGCTACACCTTC.

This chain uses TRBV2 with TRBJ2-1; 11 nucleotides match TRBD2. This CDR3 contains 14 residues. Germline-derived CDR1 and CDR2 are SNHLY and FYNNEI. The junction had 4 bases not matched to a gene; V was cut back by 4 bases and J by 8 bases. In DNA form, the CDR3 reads TGTGCCAGCAGTGTAGTACTAGCGGGAGATGAGCAGTTCTTC. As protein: CASSVVLAGDEQFF.

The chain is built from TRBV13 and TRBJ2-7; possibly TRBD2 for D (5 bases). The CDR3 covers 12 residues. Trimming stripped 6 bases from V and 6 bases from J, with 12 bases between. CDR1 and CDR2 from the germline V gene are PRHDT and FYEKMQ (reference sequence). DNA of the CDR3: TGTGCCAGCAGGGAGGCCGGATTCGAGCAGTACTTC. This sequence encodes CASREAGFEQYF.

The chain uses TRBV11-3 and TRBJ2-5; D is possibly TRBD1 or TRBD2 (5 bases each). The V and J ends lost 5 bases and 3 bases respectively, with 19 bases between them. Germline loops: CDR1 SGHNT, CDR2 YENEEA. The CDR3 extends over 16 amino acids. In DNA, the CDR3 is TGTGCCAGCAGCACAGGAGGAAGCGGACAAGAAGAGACCCAGTACTTC. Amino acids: CASSTGGSGQEETQYF.

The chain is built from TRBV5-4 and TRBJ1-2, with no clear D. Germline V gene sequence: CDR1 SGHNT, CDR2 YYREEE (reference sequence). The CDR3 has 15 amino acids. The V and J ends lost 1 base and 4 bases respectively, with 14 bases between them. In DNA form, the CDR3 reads TGTGCCAGCAGCTTGAGGGCGGCGGAGGCCTATGGCTACACCTTC. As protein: CASSLRAAEAYGYTF.